This T cell receptor (beta chain) originates from a study of blood T cell repertoires in COVID-19. Study as a whole: Nucleic acid was either cDNA or gDNA, and it came from T cells, B-cell-depleted T cells, or PBMCs.

The CDR3 consists of 13 residues. Germline loops: CDR1 SGDLS, CDR2 YYNGEE. V lost 3 bases and J lost 0, with 6 bases in between. Some clones are missing from TCRdb's copy, which holds only in-frame ones; the method was immunoSEQ multiplex PCR. Of about 150,000 clones in the sample, less than 95% were seen once. This TCR was sampled from a man between 45 and 60 years old with acute or convalescent COVID-19. The chain has TRBV9 and TRBJ1-2; D not resolved. What was sequenced was peripheral blood. The CDR3: CASSDDTNYGYTF. The CDR3 DNA reads as TGTGCCAGCAGCGATGACACTAACTATGGCTACACCTTC.